The rows below give T cell receptor beta chains drawn from one sample of a study of shared clonotypes between healthy human individuals. Repertoires were generated with immunoSEQ multiplex PCR, while TCRdb's copy carries only in-frame clones and drops some. The data hold over a million clones, with around 76% observed a single time. The source material was memory CD4+ T cells sorted from blood. Every receptor here comes from a man aged 18 to 35 in good health. Both conserved end residues are part of each CDR3. D genes are given only for firm matches.

v_call: TRBV11-2
d_call: NA
cdr3_aa: CASSLGRSGEQYF

v_call: TRBV5-4
d_call: TRBD1
cdr3_aa: CASTRSDRGYGANVLTF

v_call: TRBV30
d_call: NA
cdr3_aa: CAWSYYNYGYTF

v_call: TRBV21-1
d_call: NA
cdr3_aa: CASSSGAPGQGAKNTEAFF

v_call: TRBV9
d_call: NA
cdr3_aa: CASSVDGVLVYGYTF

v_call: TRBV28
d_call: NA
cdr3_aa: CASRSGQGSNSPLHF

v_call: TRBV5-6
d_call: NA
cdr3_aa: CASSLNFRGIYYEQYF

v_call: TRBV29-1
d_call: TRBD2
cdr3_aa: CSVDPIKGGLAGNSYNEQFF

v_call: TRBV9
d_call: TRBD2
cdr3_aa: CASSGGTTKDTQYF

v_call: TRBV6-6
d_call: TRBD2
cdr3_aa: CASSWGLAGGHETQYF

v_call: TRBV6-1
d_call: NA
cdr3_aa: CAISERGSNQPQHF

v_call: TRBV30
d_call: TRBD1
cdr3_aa: CAWMLGQGNSPLHF

v_call: TRBV6-5
d_call: NA
cdr3_aa: CASSYLGGSGYTF

v_call: TRBV28
d_call: NA
cdr3_aa: CASSLEFGEQYF

v_call: TRBV6-6
d_call: NA
cdr3_aa: CASSYGIGAGAGYTF

v_call: TRBV6-5
d_call: NA
cdr3_aa: CASSFLGGYEQYF

v_call: TRBV16
d_call: TRBD1
cdr3_aa: CASSLDRPLGNSPLHF

v_call: TRBV6-5
d_call: NA
cdr3_aa: CASSAHRDVPEKLFF

v_call: TRBV27
d_call: NA
cdr3_aa: CASSLSAGLGTEAFF

v_call: TRBV7-2
d_call: TRBD2
cdr3_aa: CASSLGLAGVLYQETQYF

v_call: TRBV5-1
d_call: NA
cdr3_aa: CASSGRGFNEKLFF

v_call: TRBV6-5
d_call: TRBD1
cdr3_aa: CASSGTGVRNQPQHF

v_call: TRBV6-5
d_call: NA
cdr3_aa: CASSYVGRGTDTQYF

v_call: TRBV10-3
d_call: NA
cdr3_aa: CAISGLNEQYF

v_call: TRBV4-1
d_call: NA
cdr3_aa: CASSQPGTGNTIYF

v_call: TRBV18
d_call: TRBD1
cdr3_aa: CASSPGQGARGTEAFF

v_call: TRBV7-8
d_call: NA
cdr3_aa: CASSFQGYEQYF

v_call: TRBV20-1
d_call: NA
cdr3_aa: CSGGGHEQFF

v_call: TRBV5-1
d_call: TRBD2
cdr3_aa: CASTGLAPTAGELFF

v_call: TRBV5-1
d_call: NA
cdr3_aa: CASTFGGPPSTSDTQYF

v_call: TRBV7-2
d_call: NA
cdr3_aa: CASSVRYQETQYF

v_call: TRBV28
d_call: NA
cdr3_aa: CASSFGGTEAFF

v_call: TRBV4-3
d_call: NA
cdr3_aa: CASSQVSNGVGEQYF

v_call: TRBV28
d_call: NA
cdr3_aa: CASSSPDRPSGNTIYF

v_call: TRBV7-8
d_call: TRBD1
cdr3_aa: CASSQRTGVDTQYF

v_call: TRBV9
d_call: NA
cdr3_aa: CASSSGETQYF

v_call: TRBV29-1
d_call: NA
cdr3_aa: CSVDWGRDTEAFF